Listed below are T cell receptor beta chains from one sample, sequenced in a study of T cell responses to AZD1222 COVID-19 vaccine. This table comes from immunoSEQ multiplex PCR, and its TCRdb copy is limited to in-frame clones, with some not included. The table lists 130,000 or so clones, approximately 91% of them singletons. The sample here was peripheral blood, taken 28 days after the second AZD1222 dose. These receptors originate from an adult who received the AZD1222 COVID-19 vaccine. Each CDR3 is given with its conserved first and last residue. D genes are given only for firm matches. Clone size is shown for a subset of rows, as once, few, many or a class of expanded clone.

CDR3 DNA: TGTGCCAGCAGTTACCCCGGTTGGACAGGGGCCACCTCTGGGGCCAACGTCCTGACTTTC
CDR3 protein: CASSYPGWTGATSGANVLTF
J gene: TRBJ2-6
D gene: TRBD1
V gene: TRBV6-2/TRBV6-3
clone size: once

CDR3 DNA: TGTGCCAGCGACGGACAGGGCATGGGTGGTGAGCAGTTCTTC
CDR3 protein: CASDGQGMGGEQFF
J gene: TRBJ2-1
D gene: TRBD1
V gene: TRBV2
clone size: NA

CDR3 DNA: TGTGCCAGCAGTTACTCGTTCAGTAGCAATCAGCCCCAGCATTTT
CDR3 protein: CASSYSFSSNQPQHF
J gene: TRBJ1-5
D gene: NA
V gene: TRBV6-5
clone size: NA

CDR3 DNA: TGTGCCAGCAGCCCCGGGGTAGCGGGGCTACAAGAGACCCAGTACTTC
CDR3 protein: CASSPGVAGLQETQYF
J gene: TRBJ2-5
D gene: TRBD2
V gene: TRBV5-4
clone size: NA

CDR3 DNA: TGTGCCAGCAGTGCCACCGGGACAGGGGGCACTGAAGCTTTCTTT
CDR3 protein: CASSATGTGGTEAFF
J gene: TRBJ1-1
D gene: TRBD1
V gene: TRBV6-1
clone size: NA

CDR3 DNA: TGTGCCAGAAGCTCGCCTTACAGGGGGGACCCGTTCATGAACACTGAAGCTTTCTTT
CDR3 protein: CARSSPYRGDPFMNTEAFF
J gene: TRBJ1-1
D gene: TRBD1
V gene: TRBV5-3
clone size: NA

CDR3 DNA: TGTGCCACCAGTGACTGGACTAGCGGGAGCCCAGATACGCAGTATTTT
CDR3 protein: CATSDWTSGSPDTQYF
J gene: TRBJ2-3
D gene: TRBD2
V gene: TRBV24-1
clone size: NA

CDR3 DNA: TGTGCCAGCAGCTGGATCCGGGACAGGGCTGGAAACACCATATATTTT
CDR3 protein: CASSWIRDRAGNTIYF
J gene: TRBJ1-3
D gene: TRBD1
V gene: TRBV13
clone size: NA

CDR3 DNA: TGCGCCAGCAGCCTTGTACCGGGACAGACGAGGATGAACACTGAAGCTTTCTTT
CDR3 protein: CASSLVPGQTRMNTEAFF
J gene: TRBJ1-1
D gene: TRBD1
V gene: TRBV5-1
clone size: few

CDR3 DNA: TGTGCCAGCAGTTTCGACAGGAACACTGAAGCTTTCTTT
CDR3 protein: CASSFDRNTEAFF
J gene: TRBJ1-1
D gene: NA
V gene: TRBV11-2
clone size: NA

CDR3 DNA: TGTGCCAGCAGCTTAGGGGTCGACAATTATTCACCCCTCCACTTT
CDR3 protein: CASSLGVDNYSPLHF
J gene: TRBJ1-6
D gene: NA
V gene: TRBV11-1
clone size: NA

CDR3 DNA: TGTGCCAGCAGCGTAGCGGGGGATAACTACAATGAGCAGTTCTTC
CDR3 protein: CASSVAGDNYNEQFF
J gene: TRBJ2-1
D gene: NA
V gene: TRBV9
clone size: NA

CDR3 DNA: TGTGCCAGAAGCCCGTCGAGGCCGCGAGGGGATCCTTCGAACACCGGGGAGCTGTTTTTT
CDR3 protein: CARSPSRPRGDPSNTGELFF
J gene: TRBJ2-2
D gene: NA
V gene: TRBV5-3
clone size: NA

CDR3 DNA: TGTGCCAGCAGTTTCGAGATCAATCAGCCCCAGCATTTT
CDR3 protein: CASSFEINQPQHF
J gene: TRBJ1-5
D gene: NA
V gene: TRBV12-3/TRBV12-4
clone size: few

CDR3 DNA: TGTGCCAGTAGTCTCCTTGGGAGTTTCAATGAGCAGTTCTTC
CDR3 protein: CASSLLGSFNEQFF
J gene: TRBJ2-1
D gene: NA
V gene: TRBV19
clone size: NA

CDR3 DNA: TGTGCCAGCAGTGAATGGGTTCAGAACCCCTATGGCTACACCTTC
CDR3 protein: CASSEWVQNPYGYTF
J gene: TRBJ1-2
D gene: NA
V gene: TRBV25-1
clone size: NA

CDR3 DNA: TGTGCCTGGAGTGTACTCGGGGGACAGCCCCAGCATTTT
CDR3 protein: CAWSVLGGQPQHF
J gene: TRBJ1-5
D gene: NA
V gene: TRBV30
clone size: NA

CDR3 DNA: TGTGCCTCCAGACCGGGTTTCAGGAGTGAAAAACTGTTTTTT
CDR3 protein: CASRPGFRSEKLFF
J gene: TRBJ1-4
D gene: NA
V gene: TRBV27
clone size: few

CDR3 DNA: TGTGCCAGCAGTTCCACAGGGGCCCACAATGAGCAGTTCTTC
CDR3 protein: CASSSTGAHNEQFF
J gene: TRBJ2-1
D gene: TRBD1
V gene: TRBV28
clone size: NA

CDR3 DNA: TGTGCCTCTAGTGGACAGGTCGAAGAGCCCCAGCATTTT
CDR3 protein: CASSGQVEEPQHF
J gene: TRBJ1-5
D gene: TRBD1
V gene: TRBV10-3
clone size: NA

CDR3 DNA: TGTGCCACCAAAGGCGGGGACAGCATTAACTATGGCTACACCTTC
CDR3 protein: CATKGGDSINYGYTF
J gene: TRBJ1-2
D gene: TRBD1
V gene: TRBV6-5
clone size: NA

CDR3 DNA: TGTGCCACCAGCTCTGGGACTAGCGGGGGGAGCACAGATACGCAGTATTTT
CDR3 protein: CATSSGTSGGSTDTQYF
J gene: TRBJ2-3
D gene: TRBD2
V gene: TRBV24-1
clone size: NA

CDR3 DNA: TGTGCCAGCAGCCAGCCCGACAGGAACACTGAAGCTTTCTTT
CDR3 protein: CASSQPDRNTEAFF
J gene: TRBJ1-1
D gene: NA
V gene: TRBV4-2
clone size: NA

CDR3 DNA: TGCAGCGTCCTAATATCCGGGACAGGGGGCCGGTGGGGTAACTATGGCTACACCTTC
CDR3 protein: CSVLISGTGGRWGNYGYTF
J gene: TRBJ1-2
D gene: TRBD1
V gene: TRBV29-1
clone size: NA

CDR3 DNA: TGTGCCAGCAGCTTGATGGGGGCTGGGGCCAACGTCCTGACTTTC
CDR3 protein: CASSLMGAGANVLTF
J gene: TRBJ2-6
D gene: NA
V gene: TRBV5-5
clone size: NA

CDR3 DNA: TGTGCCAGCGTCAGGACTGTGCGCGATGAGCAGTTCTTC
CDR3 protein: CASVRTVRDEQFF
J gene: TRBJ2-1
D gene: NA
V gene: TRBV6-5
clone size: once

CDR3 DNA: TGTGCCTGGGGGACAGATAGGGGTCAGCCCCAGCATTTT
CDR3 protein: CAWGTDRGQPQHF
J gene: TRBJ1-5
D gene: TRBD1
V gene: TRBV30
clone size: NA